The clone carrying this TCR beta chain was seen only a few times. Antigen unknown. This sample is drawn from a study of T-cell memory formation after mild COVID-19. Overall study findings and caveats: Balance between CD4 and CD8 was seen in clones contracting day 15 to 85, and a CD4+ lean was seen in later expanders.

A 5'RACE reaction primed in the constant segment made cDNA libraries of TCR alpha and TCR beta, and these carried sample barcodes and UMIs. One entry per CDR3 protein, called by TCRdb with MiXCR from the 5' RACE reads. The sample comprises roughly 150,000 distinct CDR3 sequences, 11% to 15% of which are singletons, and about 26% rests with the top ten. The source of this sequence is an adult woman who had mild COVID-19 (a few samples of this study predate the infection). Cell type and time point are not known. The sample was PBMCs or a T cell subset sorted from them (not recorded which).

The CDR3 region has the DNA TGCGCCAGCAGCTTACAAACTCAGGGAGGTGGGAACAATGAGCAGTTCTTC. Its protein is CASSLQTQGGGNNEQFF. The chain is built from TRBV5-1 and TRBJ2-1; D may be TRBD2 (6 bases). The CDR3 runs to 17 residues. The germline V gene has CDR1 SGHRS and CDR2 YFSETQ. V lost 2 bases to trimming and J lost 5 bases, with 20 bases between them.